Listed below are T cell receptor beta chains from one sample, sequenced in a study of blood T cells in healthy people across ages. TCRdb itself ran the 5' RACE reads through MiXCR, one entry per CDR3 protein. In the table there are roughly 930,000 distinct CDR3 sequences, 40% to 60% of which are singletons. Sequenced input: blood. The receptors were sampled from a young man in good health. CDR3s include the opening cysteine and the closing phenylalanine or tryptophan. A D gene is named only where the DNA matches it firmly. Clone size is not always given. Where it is, it says once, few, many or a class for expanded clones.

v_call	clone_size	d_call	j_call	cdr3_aa	cdr3_nt
TRBV3-1	.	.	TRBJ2-2	CASSQTRSLNTGELFF	TGTGCCAGCAGCCAAACCAGAAGCCTAAACACCGGGGAGCTGTTTTTT
TRBV3-1	.	.	TRBJ2-1	CASSQDPAGGAEQFF	TGTGCCAGCAGCCAAGATCCTGCCGGGGGCGCTGAGCAGTTCTTC
TRBV7-9	.	TRBD1	TRBJ2-7	CASSSRTGSDEQYF	TGTGCCAGCAGCTCGCGGACAGGGTCCGACGAGCAGTACTTC
TRBV6-2/TRBV6-3	.	.	TRBJ1-1	CANSLRVGSTEAFF	TGTGCCAACAGCCTCCGCGTAGGGAGCACTGAAGCTTTCTTT
TRBV11-1	.	TRBD1	TRBJ2-1	CVSSSGQGGYNEQFF	TGTGTCAGCAGCTCGGGACAGGGGGGGTACAATGAGCAGTTCTTC
TRBV7-9	.	.	TRBJ2-2	CASSLGGGSTGELFF	TGTGCCAGCAGCTTAGGAGGGGGTTCGACCGGGGAGCTGTTTTTT
TRBV24-1	.	.	TRBJ1-1	CATSGSDLGTEAFF	TGTGCCACCAGTGGATCAGACCTGGGCACTGAAGCTTTCTTT
TRBV12-3/TRBV12-4	.	.	TRBJ2-4	CAGSSPQEGRNIQYF	TGTGCCGGCAGTTCCCCTCAGGAGGGGCGAAACATTCAGTACTTC
TRBV27	.	.	TRBJ2-1	CASSLRGSRGNEQFF	TGTGCCAGCAGTTTACGGGGTAGCCGGGGGAATGAGCAGTTCTTC
TRBV14	.	TRBD1	TRBJ2-6	CASSQQTGAGANVLTF	TGTGCCAGCAGCCAGCAGACAGGGGCTGGGGCCAACGTCCTGACTTTC
TRBV2	few	.	TRBJ2-5	CASSVGRVQETQYF	TGTGCCAGCAGTGTTGGCAGGGTACAAGAGACCCAGTACTTC
TRBV9	.	TRBD1	TRBJ2-5	CASSARPKGAETQYF	TGTGCCAGCAGCGCAAGGCCTAAGGGGGCAGAGACCCAGTACTTC
TRBV30	.	.	TRBJ2-1	CAEWGGSSYNEQFF	TGTGCCGAGTGGGGCGGGTCCTCCTACAATGAGCAGTTCTTC